Described below is a single T cell receptor beta chain sequence and its context. Germline lookup yields CDR1 LGHNA and CDR2 YSLEER. V dropped 1 base and J dropped 3 bases, with 12 bases sitting between them. The CDR3 length is 15 residues. This specimen belongs to a study of blood T cell repertoires in COVID-19. Study at large: Acute-phase and convalescent COVID-19 samples originated in the United States, Italy and Spain. PBMCs, B-cell-depleted T cells, or T cells were the source of the cDNA or gDNA that made up the material.

Data came from immunoSEQ multiplex PCR; TCRdb stores just in-frame clones and leaves some out. The table includes some 83,000 clones, about 82% detected once. The source material was peripheral blood. The chain uses TRBV4-3 and TRBJ1-1; D perhaps matches TRBD1 (6 bases). This TCR came from a man in his forties or fifties with active COVID-19. The CDR3 bases are TGCGCCAGCAGCCAAGTGGAGCAGGGGTACACTGAAGCTTTCTTT. Its protein product is CASSQVEQGYTEAFF.